This T cell receptor (beta chain) was recovered during a study of technical replicates of blood from four donors. Profiling relied on immunoSEQ multiplex PCR, and the TCRdb table lists in-frame clones only, not all of them. The sample includes about 76,000 clones, approximately 86% of them seen just once. Sequencing was carried out using PBMCs. This clonotype was sampled from a human donor in good health. Some clones in this sample may be carry-over from other donors' samples.

The CDR3 DNA reads as TGTGCCAGCAGCTTAGTAACAGGGGGCGAGCAGTTCTTC. Its translation is CASSLVTGGEQFF. The V and J genes are TRBV11-2 and TRBJ2-1; 9 bases are shared with TRBD1. This CDR3 region has 13 residues. With V trimmed by 1 base and J by 10 bases, 2 bases remained unmatched. Germline loops: CDR1 SGHAT, CDR2 FQNNGV.